What follows are 7 T cell receptor beta chains derived from one specimen sequenced in a study of shared clonotypes between healthy human individuals. Sequenced by immunoSEQ multiplex PCR; TCRdb stores in-frame clones only, minus some. The profile covers around 2.3 million clones, with nearly 97% appearing a single time and approximately 0.13% taken by the ten largest. The sample comprised naive CD4+ T cells sorted from blood. Subset indicated: CD45RA+ positively selected. All receptors derive from a man between 18 and 35 years old in good health.

The V and J genes are TRBV5-1 and TRBJ1-3; the match to TRBD1 covers 8 bases. In germline, CDR1 is SGHRS, CDR2 YFSETQ. V shed 4 bases, J shed 7 bases, and the junction held 7 bases outside the gene matches. The CDR3 totals 14 residues. Here the CDR3 DNA reads TGCGCCAGCAGCCCGGGACAGGACTTTAACACCATATATTTT. Its protein is CASSPGQDFNTIYF.

About this clone: Other DNA sequences from this sample encode an identical CDR3 as well. The chain carries TRBV5-1 and TRBJ1-2, with D possibly matching TRBD1 (5 bases). Trimming took off 4 bases at V and 3 bases at J, with 10 bases between the two ends. Germline-derived CDR1 and CDR2 are SGHRS and YFSETQ. The CDR3 is 13 residues long. CDR3 sequence (DNA): TGCGCCAGCAGCACAGGTGGTTACTATGGCTACACCTTC. This codes for CASSTGGYYGYTF.

The chain uses TRBV7-2 and TRBJ1-1, with 7 bases fitting TRBD1. Losses at the gene ends were 6 bases for V and 2 bases for J; bases not matched to a gene: 6. The CDR3 is 14 residues long. Germline loops: CDR1 SGHTA, CDR2 FQGNSA. Here the CDR3 DNA reads TGTGCCAGCAGTCCCCACAGGGGTAACACTGAAGCTTTCTTT. Protein: CASSPHRGNTEAFF.

With respect to this clone: This CDR3 is also generated by other DNA sequences in the sample. V and J are TRBV7-2 and TRBJ2-2; 9 bases line up with TRBD2. V was pared by 5 bases and J by 5 bases, with 6 bases of the junction left unmatched. This CDR3 spans 15 amino acids. Germline V gene lookup returns CDR1 SGHTA and CDR2 FQGNSA. CDR3 DNA sequence: TGTGCCAGCAGCCCTCGGCTAGCGGGAACCGGGGAGCTGTTTTTT. Amino acid sequence: CASSPRLAGTGELFF.

This clone has a single count. The J gene is TRBJ1-6, the V gene TRBV30, with 8 bases fitting TRBD1. J lost 10 bases, V lost 4 bases, and 6 bases had no gene match. Germline loops: CDR1 GTSNPN, CDR2 SVGIG (reference sequence). The CDR3 length is 13 residues. The CDR3 bases are TGTGCCTGGAATGACAGGGGCAGATCACCCCTCCACTTT. This gives the protein CAWNDRGRSPLHF.

The CDR3 loop is CASSYSGQGAGEQYF. Written as DNA, the CDR3 is TGTGCCAGCAGTTACTCGGGACAGGGGGCGGGCGAGCAGTACTTC. The chain couples TRBV6-5 to TRBJ2-7; TRBD1 matches at 12 bases. The V gene end was trimmed by 0 bases and the J gene end by 6 bases; junction bases not matched to a gene: 3. CDR3 size: 15 residues. Germline assignment: CDR1 MNHEY and CDR2 SVGAGI.

A remark on this clone: The conserved phenylalanine or tryptophan is not found at the CDR3 terminus, so this likely reflects a read error. No DNA is shown, since the ends of the CDR3 on it are uncertain; the CDR3 is the one TCRdb lists. The chain couples TRBV9 to TRBJ2-7; the DNA was not used to check the table's D call, TRBD1. Counting both end residues, the CDR3 totals 12 amino acids. CDR1 SGDLS and CDR2 YYNGEE come from the germline V gene. CDR3 sequence: CASSPIGGGHDG.